This T cell receptor (beta chain) is from a study of blood T cell repertoires in COVID-19. The wider study: The United States, Italy and Spain were the sources of the acute and convalescent COVID-19 samples. From T cells, B-cell-depleted T cells, or PBMCs came the material, which was cDNA or gDNA.

The CDR3 is 16 amino acids. Germline-derived CDR1 and CDR2 are MNHNS and SASEGT. V shed 3 bases, J shed 4 bases, and the junction held 11 bases outside the gene matches. Those enrolled, adults aged roughly 18 to 90 years, came from about two dozen US areas. Clinical histories supplied by participants themselves formed the basis of cohort assignment. Generated by immunoSEQ multiplex PCR, the TCRdb table keeps only in-frame clones and is missing some. The table includes approximately 170,000 clones, over 70% detected once. This TCR was sampled from a woman aged 45-60 years in a cohort exposed to, infected with or recovered from COVID-19 (not recorded which). This sequence joins TRBV6-1 and TRBJ2-7; 8 nucleotides match TRBD2. The sequenced material came from PBMCs or T cells enriched from blood (not recorded which). The CDR3 region is CASSDLKGTSWYEQYF. The CDR3 DNA sequence: TGTGCCAGCAGTGATCTAAAGGGGACTAGTTGGTACGAGCAGTACTTC.